This TCR beta chain comes out of a study of OX40 agonist ivuxolimab in advanced cancers. The protocol was immunoSEQ multiplex PCR, while the TCRdb copy is restricted to in-frame clones and leaves out a portion. The sample shows around 20,000 clones, approximately 83% of them seen only once. V gave up 4 bases and J gave up 4 bases, with 11 bases separating them. CDR1 is MDHEN and CDR2 is SYDVKM in the germline V gene. The CDR3 has 13 residues. The sequencing used CD4+ or CD8+ T cells sorted from blood, collected in a trial of the OX40 agonist ivuxolimab. The source of this sequence is an adult with an advanced solid tumor such as melanoma, head and neck, liver or kidney cancer. The chain links TRBV28 to TRBJ2-7; weak D call: TRBD2 (6 bases). The DNA of the CDR3 is TGTGCCAGCAGTTCTGTTCGGGGGTACGAGCAGTACTTC. This codes for CASSSVRGYEQYF.